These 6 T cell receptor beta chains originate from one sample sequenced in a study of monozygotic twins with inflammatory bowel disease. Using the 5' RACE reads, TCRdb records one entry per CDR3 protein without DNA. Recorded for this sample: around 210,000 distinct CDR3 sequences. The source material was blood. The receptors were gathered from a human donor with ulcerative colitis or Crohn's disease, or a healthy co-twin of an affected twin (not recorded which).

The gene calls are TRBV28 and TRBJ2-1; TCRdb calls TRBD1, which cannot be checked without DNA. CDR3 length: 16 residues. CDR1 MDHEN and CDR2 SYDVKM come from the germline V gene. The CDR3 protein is CASRRQGNVLGNEQFF.

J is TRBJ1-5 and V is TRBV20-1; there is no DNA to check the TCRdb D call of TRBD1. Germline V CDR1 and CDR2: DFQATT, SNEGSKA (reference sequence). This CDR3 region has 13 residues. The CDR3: CSAPGRSDQPQHF.

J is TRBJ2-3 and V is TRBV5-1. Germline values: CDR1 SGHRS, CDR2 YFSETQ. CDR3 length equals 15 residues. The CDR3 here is CASSSNIGRTDTQYF.

CDR3 sequence: CSARRGGSYEQYF. The V call is TRBV20-1, the J call TRBJ2-7; TCRdb proposes TRBD1, but this gene call is untestable without DNA. CDR3 size: 13 residues. Germline CDR1 DFQATT, CDR2 SNEGSKA (reference sequence).

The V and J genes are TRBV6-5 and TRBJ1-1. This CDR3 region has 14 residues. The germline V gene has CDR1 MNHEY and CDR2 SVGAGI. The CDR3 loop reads CASSYTDGNTEAFF.

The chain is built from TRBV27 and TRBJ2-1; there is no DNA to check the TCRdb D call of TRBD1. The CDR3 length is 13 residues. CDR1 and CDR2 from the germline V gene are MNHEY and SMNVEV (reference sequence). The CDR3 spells CASSFGGGPEQFF.